The T cell receptor beta chain described here comes from a study of CD8 T cells in ankylosing spondylitis (dated by TCRdb to 2017 to 2019). Background for the entire study: The study set out to find disease-linked TCR variants by profiling T cell receptor beta repertoires in ankylosing spondylitis patients and healthy donors. In total, the full study cohort was made up of approximately 99 healthy donors and 20 to 25 ankylosing spondylitis patients. Samples of peripheral blood were taken, and for ankylosing spondylitis patients, synovial fluid was collected as well.

General conclusions and limits of the study: According to the report, matched synovial fluid samples from ankylosing spondylitis patients were significantly enriched for the disease-linked clones. A CD8+ phenotype was shown by the disease-linked clones, which were found at relatively low frequencies in peripheral blood. A TCR beta motif of 7 or 8 highly homologous amino acid variants appeared characteristic of blood from ankylosing spondylitis patients. Some TCR beta motif variants had previously been reported in synovial fluid and blood of reactive arthritis patients, which suggested common disease-initiation mechanisms.

CDR3 length: 14 amino acids, cysteine to phenylalanine. The CDR3 DNA has 42 bases and is translated from base 1. Trimming takes 0 bases from V and 5 bases from J, and the germline ends sit 10 bases apart. Sequences MNHEY (CDR1) and SMNVEV (CDR2) are obtained from the germline V gene (reference sequence). The reads were generated on an Illumina HiSeq 2500. Quantitative 5'-RACE with molecular barcodes was used to prepare TCR beta libraries. The paper's data handling went like this. To identify disease-linked TCR variants, a new computational method was used, one built on a probabilistic model of VDJ rearrangement. TCRdb ran its own pipeline on the public reads, namely fastp trimming at Q25 and MiXCR clone calling, and kept in-frame beta chains. For every CDR3 protein sequence, its rows merge into one entry that carries the most common genes and DNA. TCRdb, rather than the study authors, made the V and J calls. Present in this sample are about 200,000 distinct CDR3 sequences, about 6.7% of which were seen just once. In total, the top ten clones hold 14% of the sample.

In the case of this clonotype: The clone's antigen remains unknown. Within one base of it there is no much larger clone, and no base qualities were kept.

This chain joins TRBV27 to TRBJ2-5; the D gene is possibly TRBD2, with 6 bases matching. Sequencing input: blood, either unsorted or a sorted T cell fraction (not recorded which). The receptor comes from a male donor with ankylosing spondylitis. The CDR3 protein sequence reads: CASSLSSGVETQYF. The DNA sequence is given as TGTGCCAGCAGTTTATCTTCGGGGGTGGAGACCCAGTACTTC.